These 27 T cell receptor beta chains originate from one sample sequenced in a study of T cell clonotyping in hematopoietic cell transplantation. TCRdb's copy holds only in-frame clones and misses some; the assay was immunoSEQ multiplex PCR. The sample records fewer than 25,000 clones, roughly 80% being singletons. Time point here: recipient sample about 28 days before transplant, after cytoreduction. The input for sequencing was peripheral blood mononuclear cells, taken before stem cell transplant. These receptor sequences come from a man between 60 and 70 years old with acute myeloid leukemia. Some clones in this sample may be carry-over from other donors' samples.

This clone was seen just once. The chain links TRBV2 to TRBJ1-5; maybe TRBD1 (5 bases). The CDR3 runs to 15 residues. The ends were cut back, 6 bases at V and 3 bases at J, with 15 bases in the middle. CDR1 is SNHLY and CDR2 is FYNNEI in the germline V gene. The CDR3 DNA sequence: TGTGCCAGCAGGAGACAGAGCCATTCCAATCAGCCCCAGCATTTT. The encoded protein is CASRRQSHSNQPQHF.

For the CDR3, the DNA is TGTGCCAGCAGTTACCATCGGGGGCCGAGCTCCTACGAGCAGTACTTC. Translation: CASSYHRGPSSYEQYF. The chain has TRBV6-5 and TRBJ2-7; the D gene could be TRBD1 or TRBD2 (6 bases each). Trimming left V 2 bases short and J 0 bases short, with 14 bases between. The CDR3 contains 16 residues. Germline V gives CDR1 MNHEY, CDR2 SVGAGI.

The CDR3 reads CASSGRSTEAFF. CDR3 coding DNA: TGTGCCAGCAGCGGTCGGAGCACTGAAGCTTTCTTT. V is TRBV11-3 and J is TRBJ1-1; D not certain. This CDR3 is built from 12 residues. Germline CDR1 is SGHNT and CDR2 is YENEEA. V dropped 5 bases and J dropped 4 bases, with 8 bases sitting between them.

The J gene is TRBJ1-2, the V gene TRBV5-1, with 9 bases identical to TRBD1. In germline, CDR1 is SGHRS, CDR2 YFSETQ. CDR3 size: 16 residues. V gave up 0 bases and J gave up 4 bases; unmatched junction bases: 7. CDR3 in DNA: TGCGCCAGCAGCTTGGCCGGGGACAGGGACCCCTATGGCTACACCTTC. Its translation is CASSLAGDRDPYGYTF.

On this clone itself: One end of the junction does not line up with germline, which may come from a read error. The genes are TRBV5-4 and TRBJ1-6; D possibly corresponds to TRBD1 (5 bases). The CDR3 loop spans 15 amino acids. Looked up from germline, CDR1 is SGHNT and CDR2 is YYREEE (reference sequence). CDR3 bases: TGTGCCAGCAGCTTGACACAGGTTTATAATTCACCCCTCCTCTTT. Translated: CASSLTQVYNSPLLF.

The CDR3 DNA reads TGTGCCAGCAGCTTAGACGAAGGAGCTGAAAAACTGTTTTTT. Encoded protein: CASSLDEGAEKLFF. The chain joins TRBV7-9 to TRBJ1-4; D is uncertain. CDR1 and CDR2 (germline): SEHNR, FQNEAQ (reference sequence). Trimming took off 1 base at V and 7 bases at J, with 10 bases between the two ends. The CDR3 runs to 14 residues.

In this sample, this clone turned up a few times. V and J are TRBV4-3 and TRBJ2-4; D remains unclear. V lost 0 bases and J lost 0, with 12 bases in between. Per germline, CDR1 LGHNA and CDR2 YSLEER. This CDR3 region has 17 residues. The DNA for the CDR3 is TGCGCCAGCAGCCAAGATAATACACCACTAGCCAAAAACATTCAGTACTTC. Protein: CASSQDNTPLAKNIQYF.

Regarding this clone: The junction and the germline gene differ at one end; a read error may be behind it. V and J are TRBV5-4 and TRBJ2-1; no reliable D call. This CDR3 spans 13 amino acids. Germline lookup yields CDR1 SGHNT and CDR2 YYREEE (reference sequence). As DNA, the CDR3 is TGTGCCAGTAGCTTGTCCGGGTTCAATGAGCAGTTCTTC. Its translation is CASSLSGFNEQFF.

This chain's CDR3 is CASSHATGWSYEQYF. The CDR3 DNA reads as TGCGCCAGCAGCCACGCGACAGGGTGGTCCTACGAGCAGTACTTC. The rearrangement links TRBV4-1 to TRBJ2-7; 7 positions match TRBD1. V was clipped by 3 bases and J by 1 base; unmatched bases: 6. The CDR3 covers 15 residues. Per germline, CDR1 MGHRA and CDR2 YSYEKL.

The chain is built from TRBV11-2 and TRBJ2-7, with 7 bases fitting TRBD1. The CDR3 extends over 12 amino acids. V lost 4 bases, J lost 6 bases, and 3 bases stayed unmatched. Germline V CDR1 and CDR2: SGHAT, FQNNGV. CDR3: CASSSRTGEQYF. CDR3 nucleotides: TGTGCCAGCAGCTCAAGGACAGGCGAGCAGTACTTC.

The rearrangement joins TRBV5-8 to TRBJ2-7, with a tentative D call TRBD2 (5 bases). CDR3 length: 15 residues. CDR1 SGHTS and CDR2 YDEGEE come from the germline V gene. V lost 3 bases and J 0 bases, leaving 13 bases between the germline ends. The CDR3 loop is CASSYGGGLSYEQYF. The CDR3 DNA is TGTGCCAGCAGCTATGGAGGCGGACTCTCCTACGAGCAGTACTTC.

V gene TRBV7-6 combines with J gene TRBJ2-1; possible D gene TRBD2, 7 bases. CDR1 is SGHVS, CDR2 FNYEAQ, per germline. The V and J ends lost 1 base and 1 base respectively, with 14 bases between them. This CDR3 has 17 amino acids. In nucleotides, the CDR3 is TGTGCCAGCAGCTTAGGCCCCGGGGGGCAGTCCTACAATGAGCAGTTCTTC. Encoded protein: CASSLGPGGQSYNEQFF.

The rearrangement uses TRBV6-5 and TRBJ1-5, with unresolved D. Between the trimmed V and J ends, which lost 3 bases and 9 bases, there was a span of 9 bases. Germline CDR1 reads MNHEY; CDR2 reads SVGAGI. The CDR3 runs 12 residues. CDR3: CASSYGSGPQHF. The CDR3 DNA follows: TGTGCCAGCAGTTATGGGTCTGGGCCCCAGCATTTT.

V usage is TRBV7-2 and J usage is TRBJ2-4; possible D gene TRBD2, 5 bases. Germline V lookup: CDR1 SGHTA, CDR2 FQGNSA. The V end lost 7 bases, the J end lost 9 bases, and 19 bases lay between the germline ends. The CDR3 runs 14 residues. The CDR3 region is CASNPSATEAIQYF. CDR3 nucleotide sequence: TGTGCCAGCAACCCCTCGGCGACGGAGGCCATTCAGTACTTC.

This chain links TRBV15 with TRBJ2-7, with D possibly being TRBD2 (6 bases). Trimming shortened V by 4 bases and J by 2 bases, and 18 bases separated the two germline ends. CDR3 length: 16 residues. Germline CDR1 reads LNHNV; CDR2 reads YYDKDF (reference sequence). The CDR3 nucleotides are TGTGCCACCAGCAATTCCGGGACTCTACAACCCTACGAGCAGTACTTC. Translating gives CATSNSGTLQPYEQYF. Combining the CDR3 with reference TRBV15 and TRBJ2-7 gives the whole variable domain DAMVIQNPRYQVTQFGKPVTLSCSQTLNHNVMYWYQQKSSQAPKLLFHYYDKDFNNEADTPDNFQSRRPNTSFCFLDIRSPGLGDTAMYLCATSNSGTLQPYEQYFGPGTRLTVT.

This clone was recorded once. This chain joins TRBV7-2 and TRBJ1-5, with unresolved D. Germline lookup yields CDR1 SGHTA and CDR2 FQGNSA. V was trimmed by 1 base and J by 4 bases, leaving 11 bases between them. CDR3 length equals 15 residues. CDR3 in DNA: TGTGCCAGCAGCTTAGGACCGGTCGGTAATCAGCCCCAGCATTTT. Amino acid sequence: CASSLGPVGNQPQHF.

The chain recombines TRBV4-3 with TRBJ1-1; D gene uncertain. CDR3 length equals 13 residues. The V gene lost 0 bases and the J gene lost 9 bases, with 11 bases spanning the gap. The germline gives CDR1 LGHNA, CDR2 YSLEER. CDR3 in amino acids: CASSQDPAGKAFF. The CDR3 DNA sequence: TGCGCCAGCAGCCAAGATCCGGCGGGTAAAGCTTTCTTT.

The rearrangement uses TRBV28 and TRBJ2-1, with 10 bases fitting TRBD1. This CDR3 is 14 amino acids long. J gave up 3 bases and V 6 bases, and 2 bases lay outside the gene matches. Germline-derived CDR1 and CDR2 are MDHEN and SYDVKM. The CDR3: CASRGDRGYNEQFF. The CDR3 DNA reads TGTGCCAGCAGGGGGGACAGGGGCTACAATGAGCAGTTCTTC.

The CDR3 region is CASSQYQETQYF. In nucleotides, the CDR3 is TGTGCCAGCAGCCAGTACCAAGAGACCCAGTACTTC. The chain uses TRBV9 and TRBJ2-5; no reliable D call. The CDR3 is 12 amino acids. Trimming shortened V by 4 bases and J by 0 bases, and 4 bases separated the two germline ends. Germline values: CDR1 SGDLS, CDR2 YYNGEE.

This sequence joins TRBV9 and TRBJ2-1, with D tentatively TRBD1 or TRBD2 (6 bases each). The V and J ends lost 7 bases and 4 bases respectively, with 15 bases between them. CDR3 length: 14 amino acids. Germline V lookup: CDR1 SGDLS, CDR2 YYNGEE. CDR3 in amino acids: CASVRGDPYNEQFF. The CDR3, as DNA: TGTGCCAGCGTAAGGGGGGACCCATACAATGAGCAGTTCTTC.

The chain recombines TRBV6-4 with TRBJ1-1; TRBD1 matches 9 bases. V shed 6 bases and J 7 bases; nucleotides not matched to a gene: 6. Germline V lookup: CDR1 MRHNA, CDR2 SNTAGT. This CDR3 has 13 amino acids. The CDR3 DNA reads as TGTGCCAGCAGACCACAGGGGGCTGGTGAAGCTTTCTTT. Protein: CASRPQGAGEAFF.

The V gene is TRBV6-1, the J gene TRBJ2-3; D may be TRBD1 or TRBD2 (9 bases each). The CDR3 contains 21 residues. Trimming left V 0 bases short and J 2 bases short, with 27 bases between. Germline loops: CDR1 MNHNS, CDR2 SASEGT. The CDR3 sequence: CASSEAPGQGVAGAPTDTQYF. Here the CDR3 DNA reads TGTGCCAGCAGTGAAGCCCCGGGACAGGGAGTAGCGGGGGCGCCCACAGATACGCAGTATTTT.

This chain links TRBV4-3 with TRBJ2-5, with D perhaps TRBD2 (5 bases). Germline CDR1 reads LGHNA; CDR2 reads YSLEER. Trimming pared 0 bases from V and 3 bases from J, leaving 8 bases between. This CDR3 comprises 14 residues. This CDR3 reads CASSQDTGKETQYF. The DNA of the CDR3 is TGCGCCAGCAGCCAAGATACGGGGAAAGAGACCCAGTACTTC.

The chain recombines TRBV30 with TRBJ1-6; 7 positions match TRBD1. The germline CDR1 and CDR2 sequences are GTSNPN and SVGIG (reference sequence). V lost 4 bases and J lost 9; bases outside the gene matches: 9. The CDR3 sequence is 14 residues long. CDR3 nucleotides: TGTGCCTGGACGCGTCTGGGACAGACTTCACCCCTCCACTTT. Translating gives CAWTRLGQTSPLHF.

The V call is TRBV4-1, the J call TRBJ2-3, with 10 bases identical to TRBD2. Germline lookup yields CDR1 MGHRA and CDR2 YSYEKL. V lost 4 bases to trimming and J lost 5 bases; unmatched junction nucleotides: 3. This CDR3 region has 14 residues. The CDR3 region has the DNA TGCGCCAGCAGCCTAGCGGGGGGAGTAGATACGCAGTATTTT. It yields the protein CASSLAGGVDTQYF.

The V and J genes are TRBV27 and TRBJ2-7, with 7 bases matching TRBD1. The CDR3 sequence is 11 residues long. The germline CDR1 and CDR2 sequences are MNHEY and SMNVEV (reference sequence). With V trimmed by 11 bases and J by 2 bases, 3 bases remained unmatched. The CDR3 bases are TGTGCCGTGGGACAGCCCTACGAGCAGTACTTC. Translation gives CAVGQPYEQYF.

V gene TRBV7-9 combines with J gene TRBJ1-6; D call uncertain. The V gene lost 3 bases and the J gene lost 7 bases, with 7 bases spanning the gap. The CDR3 runs to 13 residues. CDR1 SEHNR and CDR2 FQNEAQ come from the germline V gene (reference sequence). The CDR3 region is CASSFQENSPLHF. The CDR3 DNA reads TGTGCCAGCAGCTTTCAGGAGAATTCACCCCTCCACTTT.